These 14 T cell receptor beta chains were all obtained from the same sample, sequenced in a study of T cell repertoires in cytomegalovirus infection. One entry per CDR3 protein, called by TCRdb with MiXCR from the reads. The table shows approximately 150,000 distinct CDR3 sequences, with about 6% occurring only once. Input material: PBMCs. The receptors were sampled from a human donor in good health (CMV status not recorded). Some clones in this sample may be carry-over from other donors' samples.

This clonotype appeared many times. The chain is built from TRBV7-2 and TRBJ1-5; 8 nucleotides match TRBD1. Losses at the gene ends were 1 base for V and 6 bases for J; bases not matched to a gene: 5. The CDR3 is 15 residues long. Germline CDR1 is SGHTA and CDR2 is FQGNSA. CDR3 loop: CASSLGDRGIQPQHF. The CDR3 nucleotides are TGTGCCAGCAGCTTAGGAGACAGGGGTATTCAGCCCCAGCATTTT.

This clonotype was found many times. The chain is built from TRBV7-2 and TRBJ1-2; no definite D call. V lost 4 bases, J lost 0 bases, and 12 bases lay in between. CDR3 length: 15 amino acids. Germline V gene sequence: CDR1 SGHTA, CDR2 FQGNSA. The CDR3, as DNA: TGTGCCAGCAGCTACACGACGGCTTCTAACTATGGCTACACCTTC. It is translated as CASSYTTASNYGYTF.

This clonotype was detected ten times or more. In nucleotides, the CDR3 is TGTGCCAGCAGCATGACAGGGGAAAGCAACGAGCAGTACTTC. Amino acids: CASSMTGESNEQYF. This chain joins TRBV7-9 and TRBJ2-7, with 8 bases fitting TRBD1. The junction had 8 bases not matched to a gene; V was cut back by 5 bases and J by 5 bases. This CDR3 region has 14 residues. Per germline, CDR1 SEHNR and CDR2 FQNEAQ (reference sequence).

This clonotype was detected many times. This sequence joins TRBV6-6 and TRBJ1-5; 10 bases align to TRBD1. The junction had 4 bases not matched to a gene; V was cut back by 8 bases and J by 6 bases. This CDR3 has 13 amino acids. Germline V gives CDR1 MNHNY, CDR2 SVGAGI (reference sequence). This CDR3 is CASGQGEPQPQHF. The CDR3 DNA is TGTGCCAGCGGACAGGGGGAACCTCAGCCCCAGCATTTT.

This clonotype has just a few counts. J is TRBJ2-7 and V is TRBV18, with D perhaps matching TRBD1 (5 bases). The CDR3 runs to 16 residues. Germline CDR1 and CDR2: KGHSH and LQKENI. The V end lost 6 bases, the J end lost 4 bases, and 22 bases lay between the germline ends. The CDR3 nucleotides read TGTGCCAGCTCCCAAAGGGGCGGCGGAAACCCTTACGAGCAGTACTTC. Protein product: CASSQRGGGNPYEQYF.

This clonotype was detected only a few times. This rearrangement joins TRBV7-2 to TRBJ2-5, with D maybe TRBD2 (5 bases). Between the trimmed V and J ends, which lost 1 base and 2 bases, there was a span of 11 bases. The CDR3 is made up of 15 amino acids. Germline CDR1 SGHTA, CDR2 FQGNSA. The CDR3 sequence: CASSLGRGIQETQYF. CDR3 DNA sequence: TGTGCCAGCAGCTTAGGACGGGGTATACAAGAGACCCAGTACTTC.

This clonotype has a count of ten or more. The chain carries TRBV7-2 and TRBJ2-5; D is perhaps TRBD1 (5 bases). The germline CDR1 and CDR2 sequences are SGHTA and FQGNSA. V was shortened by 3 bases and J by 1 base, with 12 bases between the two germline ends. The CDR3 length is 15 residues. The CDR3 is CASSLMLGAQETQYF. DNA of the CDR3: TGTGCCAGCAGCTTGATGCTAGGGGCCCAAGAGACCCAGTACTTC.

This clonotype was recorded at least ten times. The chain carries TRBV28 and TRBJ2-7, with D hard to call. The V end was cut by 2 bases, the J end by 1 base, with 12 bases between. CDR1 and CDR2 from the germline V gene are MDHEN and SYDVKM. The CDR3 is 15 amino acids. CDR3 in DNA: TGTGCCAGCAGTTTAGGGCCGCAAACTTCCTACGAGCAGTACTTC. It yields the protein CASSLGPQTSYEQYF.

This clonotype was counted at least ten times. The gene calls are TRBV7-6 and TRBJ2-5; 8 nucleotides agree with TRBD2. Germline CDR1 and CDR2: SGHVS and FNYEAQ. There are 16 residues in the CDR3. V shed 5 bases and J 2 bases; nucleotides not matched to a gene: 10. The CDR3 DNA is TGTGCCAGCAGCCCCTCGATTAGCGGGGTACAAGAGACCCAGTACTTC. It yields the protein CASSPSISGVQETQYF.

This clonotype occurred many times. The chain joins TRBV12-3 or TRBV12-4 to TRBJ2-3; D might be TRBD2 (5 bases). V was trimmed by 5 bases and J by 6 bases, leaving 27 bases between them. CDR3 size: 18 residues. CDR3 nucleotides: TGTGCCAGCAGTCGAGGGAATGTGGACCCCCCCCCTGCGGATACGCAGTATTTT. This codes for CASSRGNVDPPPADTQYF.

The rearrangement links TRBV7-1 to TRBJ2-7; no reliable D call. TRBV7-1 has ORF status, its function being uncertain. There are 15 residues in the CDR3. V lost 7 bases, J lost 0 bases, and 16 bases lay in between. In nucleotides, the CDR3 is TGTGCCAGCACCTCCGTCGACATCTTCTCCTACGAGCAGTACTTC. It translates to CASTSVDIFSYEQYF.

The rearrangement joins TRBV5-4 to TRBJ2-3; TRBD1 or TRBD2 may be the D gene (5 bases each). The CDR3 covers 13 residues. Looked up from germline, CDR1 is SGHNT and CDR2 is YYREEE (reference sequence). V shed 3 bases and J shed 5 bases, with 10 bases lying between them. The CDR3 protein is CASSWDREDTQYF. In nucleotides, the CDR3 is TGTGCCAGCAGCTGGGACCGAGAAGATACGCAGTATTTT.

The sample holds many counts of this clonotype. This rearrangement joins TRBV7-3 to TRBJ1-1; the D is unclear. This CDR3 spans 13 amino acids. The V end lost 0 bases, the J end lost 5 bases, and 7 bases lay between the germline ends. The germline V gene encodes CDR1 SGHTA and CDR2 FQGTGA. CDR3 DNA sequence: TGTGCCAGCAGCTTAACGTCGATAACTGAAGCTTTCTTT. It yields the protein CASSLTSITEAFF.

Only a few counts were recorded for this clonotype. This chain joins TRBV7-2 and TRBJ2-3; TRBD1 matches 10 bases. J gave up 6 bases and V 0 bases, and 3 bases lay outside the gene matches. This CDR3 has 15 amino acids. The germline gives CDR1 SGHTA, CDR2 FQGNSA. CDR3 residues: CASSLAGTGEDTQYF. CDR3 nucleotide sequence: TGTGCCAGCAGCTTAGCGGGGACAGGGGAGGATACGCAGTATTTT.